This section outlines one TCR beta chain sequence together with its context. This clone may be a read error of a much larger clone one base away. A modified ARM-PCR protocol with three rounds of nested PCR amplified TCRbeta. MiXCR, applied by TCRdb to the multiplex PCR reads, yields one record per CDR3 protein. The top ten clones hold roughly 21% of a sample with around 70,000 distinct CDR3 sequences, about three fifths of them seen once. No cell sorting was done before RNA was extracted from the tissue. These data are taken from a study of tumor and adjacent non-tumor tissue in lung cancer. This clonotype was obtained from a man between 45 and 60 years old with non-small cell lung cancer. The sample taken for sequencing was lung tumor tissue.

Here the CDR3 reads CASTSGGHTSNTQYF. DNA for the CDR3: TGTGCCAGTACCTCGGGGGGACACACCTCGAATACGCAGTATTTT. This chain connects TRBV19 to TRBJ2-3; tentatively, D is TRBD2 (7 bases). V dropped 7 bases and J dropped 7 bases, with 21 bases sitting between them. Germline V lookup: CDR1 LNHDA, CDR2 SQIVND (reference sequence). CDR3 size: 15 residues.